A selection of T cell receptor beta chains follows, all from one sample in a study of CD8+ T cells in alopecia areata. Using immunoSEQ multiplex PCR, the repertoire was profiled, and TCRdb retains in-frame clones only, with some absent. The table lists around 190,000 clones, roughly three fifths of them singletons. The sequences come from CD4+ T cells sorted from blood, collected at week 4, from a patient treated with tofacitinib. These receptors were obtained from a human donor with alopecia areata. CDR3s include the opening cysteine and the closing phenylalanine or tryptophan. The D gene is left open where the match is weak. Not all rows give a size; the values are once, few, many and, for expanded clones, a class.

.	TRBV4-2	TRBD1	TRBJ1-1	TGTGCCAGCAGCGACAAACCGGGACAGTTAAGTGAAGCTTTCTTT	CASSDKPGQLSEAFF
few	TRBV29-1	.	TRBJ2-1	TGCAGCGTAGGTCCCGGGACACAATCCTACAATGAGCAGTTCTTC	CSVGPGTQSYNEQFF
.	TRBV29-1	TRBD1	TRBJ2-1	TGCAGCGCCCAGGGACAGGGGGCCAATGAGCAGTTCTTC	CSAQGQGANEQFF
once	TRBV5-4	TRBD2	TRBJ2-1	TGTGCCAGCAGCGCCGGGATGAGAGCGGGAGGGCGGAATGAGCAGTTCTTC	CASSAGMRAGGRNEQFF
.	TRBV25-1	.	TRBJ1-2	TGTGCCAGCAGTGAGCGGACAGATGGCTACACCTTC	CASSERTDGYTF
.	TRBV6-1	.	TRBJ1-2	TGTGCCAGCAAGTTTCTGGTTGAGGGATGGACTGGCTACACCTTC	CASKFLVEGWTGYTF
once	TRBV29-1	TRBD1	TRBJ1-1	TGCAGCGTTGCACAGGGGAGGACTGAAGCTTTCTTT	CSVAQGRTEAFF
.	TRBV29-1	.	TRBJ1-1	TGCAGCGTTTTCGGGGGAGAGGATTTCTTT	CSVFGGEDFF
few	TRBV7-2	.	TRBJ2-3	TGTGCCAGCAGCCCAATCACAGATACGCAGTATTTT	CASSPITDTQYF
.	TRBV29-1	.	TRBJ2-7	TGCAGCGTTGAATCCGAGACCTACGAGCAGTACTTC	CSVESETYEQYF
.	TRBV7-2	.	TRBJ2-1	TGTGCCAGCAGCTTTAATCCGGCTTACACTTCCAATGAGCAGTTCTTC	CASSFNPAYTSNEQFF
few	TRBV7-2	.	TRBJ1-4	TGTGCCAGCAGCTTAGGTCTGCCTGAAAAACTGTTTTTT	CASSLGLPEKLFF
.	TRBV15	TRBD2	TRBJ2-1	TGTGCCACCAGCACTAGCGGGAGTACGGATGAGCAGTTCTTC	CATSTSGSTDEQFF
few	TRBV15	TRBD1	TRBJ2-7	TGTGCCACCAGCCCCAGAGGACAGGGGGACTACGAGCAGTACTTC	CATSPRGQGDYEQYF
.	TRBV9	.	TRBJ2-2	TGTGCCAGCAGCGCGACTATCGCGAACACCGGGGAGCTGTTTTTT	CASSATIANTGELFF
few	TRBV10-3	TRBD1	TRBJ2-5	TGTGCCATCAGTGGACAGGGGCGACAAGAGACCCAGTACTTC	CAISGQGRQETQYF
.	TRBV5-1	.	TRBJ2-6	TGCGCCAGCAGCGGGGGAACTGGGGCCAACGTCCTGACTTTC	CASSGGTGANVLTF
.	TRBV20-1	.	TRBJ2-5	TGCAGTGTAGGGCGTGGGGAGACCCAGTACTTC	CSVGRGETQYF
.	TRBV5-1	TRBD2	TRBJ2-7	TGCGCCAGCAGCTCTCGTTCTAGCGGGAGCCACGAGCAGTACTTC	CASSSRSSGSHEQYF
.	TRBV28	TRBD2	TRBJ2-3	TGTGCCAGCAAAGAGCGGGAGGGCACAGATACGCAGTATTTT	CASKEREGTDTQYF
.	TRBV6-1	.	TRBJ1-5	TGTGCCAGCAGTGACTTTCCGGTTCAGCCCCAGCATTTT	CASSDFPVQPQHF
.	TRBV29-1	.	TRBJ1-2	TGCAGCACGTCGGAGGTAGCTGGCTATGGCTACACCTTC	CSTSEVAGYGYTF
.	TRBV29-1	.	TRBJ2-2	TGCAGCGTTGAATGGTGGGGCGGGGAGCTGTTTTTT	CSVEWWGGELFF
.	TRBV7-3	.	TRBJ2-2	TGTGCCAGCAGCGCCCAGGACACCGGGGAGCTGTTTTTT	CASSAQDTGELFF
.	TRBV29-1	.	TRBJ1-2	TGCAGCGTTGCCACCCGGGGCTTTAACTATGGCTACACCTTC	CSVATRGFNYGYTF
.	TRBV30	TRBD2	TRBJ2-3	TGTGCCTGGACGCCATTTGGGACTAGCGGGAGGGAAGATACGCAGTATTTT	CAWTPFGTSGREDTQYF
.	TRBV7-9	.	TRBJ2-7	TGTGCCAGCAGTCCCCGACTAGTCGGGTACGAGCAGTACTTC	CASSPRLVGYEQYF
.	TRBV5-1	TRBD1	TRBJ2-1	TGCGCCAGCACCCGGGACAGGGCGACCAATGAGCAGTTCTTC	CASTRDRATNEQFF
few	TRBV5-1	TRBD2	TRBJ2-2	TGCGCCAGCAGCACCACCTTTAGCGGGATCACCGGGGAGCTGTTTTTT	CASSTTFSGITGELFF
few	TRBV5-6	.	TRBJ2-1	TGTGCCAGCAGCTTGGCGACAGCGGCTCAGTTCTTC	CASSLATAAQFF
.	TRBV29-1	.	TRBJ1-1	TGCAGCGTTGGAGTGGGGTCCACTGAAGCTTTCTTT	CSVGVGSTEAFF
.	TRBV30	TRBD2	TRBJ2-2	TGTGCCTCAAGCGGGAGGAGGCTTAACACCGGGGAGCTGTTTTTT	CASSGRRLNTGELFF
few	TRBV29-1	.	TRBJ1-1	TGCAGCGTATTGCTGGGCACTGAAGCTTTCTTT	CSVLLGTEAFF
once	TRBV7-9	.	TRBJ2-1	TGTGCCAGCAGCTTAGTTGGCCGAGAGCAGTTCTTC	CASSLVGREQFF
.	TRBV5-4	.	TRBJ1-2	TGTGCCAGCAGCTGGATTGAGGCTCACTATGGCTACACCTTC	CASSWIEAHYGYTF
.	TRBV4-3	.	TRBJ2-3	TGCGCCAGCAGCCAAGGGGAACGAGCCACAGATACGCAGTATTTT	CASSQGERATDTQYF
few	TRBV5-1	.	TRBJ2-5	TGCGCCAGCAGCTTGGATGCACTCTCCCAAGAGACCCAGTACTTC	CASSLDALSQETQYF
.	TRBV7-2	.	TRBJ2-5	TGTGCCAGCAGCCCTCCAGGGGCGCAAGAGACCCAGTACTTC	CASSPPGAQETQYF
.	TRBV28	.	TRBJ1-1	TGTGCCAGCAGTTCCCCGGGTATGAACACTGAAGCTTTCTTT	CASSSPGMNTEAFF
.	TRBV9	.	TRBJ1-5	TGTGCCAGCAGCGTAGATCCAGGGCGTCCGAATCAGCCCCAGCATTTT	CASSVDPGRPNQPQHF
.	TRBV5-1	TRBD1	TRBJ2-5	TGCGCCAGCAGCTCCGCGGACAGGGCAAAAGAGACCCAGTACTTC	CASSSADRAKETQYF
.	TRBV4-1	.	TRBJ1-5	TGCGCCAGCAGCCAAGTGGTCCAGGTAGTTCAGCCCCAGCATTTT	CASSQVVQVVQPQHF
.	TRBV5-1	.	TRBJ1-1	TGCGCCAGCAGCACCCTACAGGGTAGTGCAGCGGAAGCTTTCTTT	CASSTLQGSAAEAFF
.	TRBV2	TRBD1	TRBJ2-7	TGTGCCAGCAGGGACCAGGGGGCCTACGAGCAGTACTTC	CASRDQGAYEQYF
once	TRBV28	.	TRBJ1-1	TGTGCCAGCAGTACTACTTCTCTAGGGGGGGCCCCAGCTTTCTTT	CASSTTSLGGAPAFF
.	TRBV20-1	.	TRBJ2-5	TGCAGCGTACTAGGGACGGAGACCCAGTACTTC	CSVLGTETQYF
.	TRBV5-8	TRBD2	TRBJ2-1	TGTGCCAGCAGACGGACGTTAGCGGGAGCCGGGTGGGGGAATGAGCAGTTCTTC	CASRRTLAGAGWGNEQFF
.	TRBV15	.	TRBJ2-7	TGTGCCACCAGCAGAGGTGGCTACGAGCAGTACTTC	CATSRGGYEQYF
.	TRBV18	.	TRBJ2-7	TGTGCCAGCTCACCCGGGGGATGGTACGAGCAGTACTTC	CASSPGGWYEQYF
.	TRBV5-4	.	TRBJ2-3	TGTGCCAGCAGCTACGAAGATACGCAGTATTTT	CASSYEDTQYF